The text below deals with one T cell receptor beta chain. Its matching antigen is unknown. These data originate in a study of cytomegalovirus exposure and HLA in healthy donors. Both 60 Vbeta primers and 13 Jbeta primers went into the PCR. Under the authors' procedure: A follow-up analysis tallied about 80 million unique TCR beta chains, 8.5 million to 14 million shared. This table comes from immunoSEQ multiplex PCR, and its TCRdb copy is limited to in-frame clones, with some not included. V and J calls plus clone size are reproduced from that table; the DNA served to infer D and trimming. This sample yields roughly 190,000 clones, of which around nine tenths are seen a single time; roughly 1.9% belongs to the top ten. The V and J ends lost 2 bases and 11 bases respectively, with 15 bases between them. Germline CDR1 is SNHLY and CDR2 is FYNNEI. This CDR3 comprises 13 residues. Study-level results: Certain indistinguishable V segments, among them TRBV6-2 and TRBV6-3, were excluded.

This TCR derives from a woman in her late teens or twenties in good health and CMV-seronegative. The specimen was PBMCs. The chain carries TRBV2 and TRBJ1-1, with D tentatively TRBD1 (5 bases). CDR3 coding DNA: TGTGCCAGCAGTGAAATGCCCCAGGGTAACGCTTTCTTT. This codes for CASSEMPQGNAFF.